This TCR beta chain was captured by sequencing in a study of blood T cell repertoires in COVID-19. Study summary: In each case, the material was cDNA or gDNA derived from T cells, B-cell-depleted T cells, or PBMCs.

This clone was counted once. The CDR3 runs 14 residues. CDR1 and CDR2 from the germline V gene are MNHEY and SVGAGI. The ends lost 6 bases at V and 15 bases at J; junction bases unmatched: 10. Methods used by the authors: Estimation of nucleated cell counts relied on the amplification of reference gene primers. Sequencing was performed with immunoSEQ multiplex PCR; in TCRdb, only in-frame clones are kept and a portion is missing. V, J and clone size were drawn from that table, and D and trimming were deduced from the DNA. The table shows about 200,000 clones, with more than 80% occurring only once. The clonotype comes from a woman younger than 30 who had recovered from COVID-19. Sequencing was carried out using PBMCs or T cells enriched from blood (not recorded which). The V and J genes are TRBV6-5 and TRBJ1-6; 11 bases fit TRBD1. CDR3 bases: TGTGCCAGCAGAGACCGGGACAGGGGGGATGGCCTCCACTTT. Translating gives CASRDRDRGDGLHF.